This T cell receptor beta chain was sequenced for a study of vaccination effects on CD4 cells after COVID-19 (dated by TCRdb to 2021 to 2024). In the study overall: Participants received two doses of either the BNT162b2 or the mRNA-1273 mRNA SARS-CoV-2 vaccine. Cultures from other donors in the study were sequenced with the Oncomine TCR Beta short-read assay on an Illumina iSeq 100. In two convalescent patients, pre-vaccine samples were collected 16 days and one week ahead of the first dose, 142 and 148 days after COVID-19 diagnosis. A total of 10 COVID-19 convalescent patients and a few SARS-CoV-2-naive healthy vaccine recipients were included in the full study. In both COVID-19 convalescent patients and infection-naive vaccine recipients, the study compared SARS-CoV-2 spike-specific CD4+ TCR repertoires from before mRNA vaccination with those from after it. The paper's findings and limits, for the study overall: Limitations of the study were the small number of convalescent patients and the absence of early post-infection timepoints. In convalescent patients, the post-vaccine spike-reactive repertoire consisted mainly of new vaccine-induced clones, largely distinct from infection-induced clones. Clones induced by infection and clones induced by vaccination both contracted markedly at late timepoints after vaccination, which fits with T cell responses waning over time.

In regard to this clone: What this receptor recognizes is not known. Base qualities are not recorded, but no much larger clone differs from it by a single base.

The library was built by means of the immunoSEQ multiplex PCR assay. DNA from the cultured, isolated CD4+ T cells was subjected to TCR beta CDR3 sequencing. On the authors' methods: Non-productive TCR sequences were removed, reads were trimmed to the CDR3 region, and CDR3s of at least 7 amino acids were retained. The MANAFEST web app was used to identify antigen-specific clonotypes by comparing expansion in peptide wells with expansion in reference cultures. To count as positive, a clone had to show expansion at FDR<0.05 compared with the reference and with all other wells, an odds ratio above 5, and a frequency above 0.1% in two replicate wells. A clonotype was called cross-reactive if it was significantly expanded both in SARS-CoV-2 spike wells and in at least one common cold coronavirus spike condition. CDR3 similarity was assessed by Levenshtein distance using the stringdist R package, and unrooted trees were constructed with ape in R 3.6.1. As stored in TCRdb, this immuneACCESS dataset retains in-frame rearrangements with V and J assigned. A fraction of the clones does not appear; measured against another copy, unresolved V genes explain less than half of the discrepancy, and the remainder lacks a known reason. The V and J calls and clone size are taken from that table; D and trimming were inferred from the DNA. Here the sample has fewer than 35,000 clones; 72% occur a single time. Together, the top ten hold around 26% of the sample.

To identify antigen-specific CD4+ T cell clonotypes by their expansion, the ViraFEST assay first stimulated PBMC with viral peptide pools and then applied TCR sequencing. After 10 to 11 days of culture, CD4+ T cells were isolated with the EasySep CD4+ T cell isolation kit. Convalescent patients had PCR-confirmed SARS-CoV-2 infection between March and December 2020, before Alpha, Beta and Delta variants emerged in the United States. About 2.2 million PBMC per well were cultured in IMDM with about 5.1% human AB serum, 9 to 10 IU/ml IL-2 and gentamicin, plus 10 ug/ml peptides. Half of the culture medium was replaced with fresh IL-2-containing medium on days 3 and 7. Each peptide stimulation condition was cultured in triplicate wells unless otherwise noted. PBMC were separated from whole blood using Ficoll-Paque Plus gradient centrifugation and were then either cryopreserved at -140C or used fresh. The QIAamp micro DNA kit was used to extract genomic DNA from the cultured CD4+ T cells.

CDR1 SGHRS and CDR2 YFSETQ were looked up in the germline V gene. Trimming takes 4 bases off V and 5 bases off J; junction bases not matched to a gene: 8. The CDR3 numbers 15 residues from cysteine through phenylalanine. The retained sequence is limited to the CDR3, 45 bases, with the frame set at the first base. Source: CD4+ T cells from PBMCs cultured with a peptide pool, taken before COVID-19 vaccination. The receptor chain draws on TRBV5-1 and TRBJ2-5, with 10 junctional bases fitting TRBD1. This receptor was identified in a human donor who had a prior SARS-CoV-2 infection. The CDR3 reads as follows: CASSPRDRGRETQYF. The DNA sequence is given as TGCGCCAGCAGCCCCCGGGACAGGGGTAGGGAGACCCAGTACTTC.